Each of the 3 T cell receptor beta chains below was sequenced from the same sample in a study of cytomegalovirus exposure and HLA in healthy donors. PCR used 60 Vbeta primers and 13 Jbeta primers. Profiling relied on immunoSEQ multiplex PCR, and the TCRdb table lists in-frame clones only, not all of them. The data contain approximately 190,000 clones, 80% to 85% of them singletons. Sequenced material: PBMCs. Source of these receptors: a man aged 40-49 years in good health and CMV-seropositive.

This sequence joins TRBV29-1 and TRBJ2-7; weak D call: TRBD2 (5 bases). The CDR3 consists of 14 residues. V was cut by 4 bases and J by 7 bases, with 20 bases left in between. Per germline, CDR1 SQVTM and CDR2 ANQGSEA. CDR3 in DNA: TGCAGCGTTGCCCCCTACTGGTTCACGGGAGAGCAGTACTTC. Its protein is CSVAPYWFTGEQYF.

CDR3 region: CASRAGTGDERAQYF. The CDR3 nucleotides are TGTGCCAGCAGGGCCGGGACAGGAGACGAGAGGGCCCAGTACTTC. The rearrangement links TRBV5-4 to TRBJ2-5; 8 bases are a match to TRBD1. The CDR3 covers 15 residues. The V gene end was trimmed by 5 bases and the J gene end by 9 bases; junction bases not matched to a gene: 15. Germline values: CDR1 SGHNT, CDR2 YYREEE (reference sequence).

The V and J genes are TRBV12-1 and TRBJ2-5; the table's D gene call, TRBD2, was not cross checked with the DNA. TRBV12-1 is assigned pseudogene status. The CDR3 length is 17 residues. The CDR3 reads CASSPLAGTSYQETQYF. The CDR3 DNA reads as TGTGCCAGCAGCCCTTTAGCGGGGACCTCGTACCAAGAGACCCAGTACTTC.